Each of the 13 T cell receptor beta chains below was sequenced from the same sample in a study of cytomegalovirus exposure and HLA in healthy donors. The primer mix had 60 Vbeta and 13 Jbeta primers. This table comes from immunoSEQ multiplex PCR, and its TCRdb copy is limited to in-frame clones, with some not included. Among 130,000 or so clones, 8.5% were seen once, and the ten largest hold under 5.5%. The specimen sequenced was PBMCs. Every receptor here comes from a man aged 40-49 years in good health and CMV-seronegative.

A few counts support this clone. The chain joins TRBV4-3 to TRBJ1-1; D is perhaps TRBD1 (5 bases). Trimming took 0 bases from V and 4 from J, leaving 9 bases between them. This CDR3 has 14 amino acids. Germline assignment: CDR1 LGHNA and CDR2 YSLEER. The CDR3 region is CASSQDYQGTEAFF. CDR3 DNA sequence: TGCGCCAGCAGCCAAGATTATCAGGGCACTGAAGCTTTCTTT.

The table lists this clone with a few counts. The chain is built from TRBV11-2 and TRBJ1-1, with 7 bases that match TRBD1. The CDR3 consists of 15 residues. In germline, CDR1 is SGHAT, CDR2 FQNNGV. Trimming took 3 bases from V and 1 from J; bases not matched to a gene: 5. The CDR3 loop is CASSFRTGPNTEAFF. DNA of the CDR3: TGTGCCAGCAGCTTCCGGACAGGTCCGAACACTGAAGCTTTCTTT. The complete variable domain, with remaining parts taken from reference TRBV11-2 and TRBJ1-1, reads EAGVAQSPRYKIIEKRQSVAFWCNPISGHATLYWYQQILGQGPKLLIQFQNNGVVDDSQLPKDRFSAERLKGVDSTLKIQPAKLEDSAVYLCASSFRTGPNTEAFFGQGTRLTVV.

This clone was seen more than once but under ten times. This rearrangement joins TRBV9 to TRBJ2-6; D perhaps matches TRBD1 (6 bases). The CDR3 runs 16 residues. Germline CDR1 reads SGDLS; CDR2 reads YYNGEE. Trimming shortened V by 0 bases and J by 2 bases, and 9 bases separated the two germline ends. CDR3 nucleotides: TGTGCCAGCAGCGTAGTGGGGGCGGCTGGGGCCAACGTCCTGACTTTC. It specifies CASSVVGAAGANVLTF.

This clone was seen more than once but under ten times. Other DNA variants within this sample encode the same CDR3. The chain is built from TRBV5-1 and TRBJ1-1; TRBD1 aligns across 8 bases. V was pared by 3 bases and J by 0 bases, with 10 bases of the junction left unmatched. Per the germline V gene, CDR1 is SGHRS and CDR2 is YFSETQ. The CDR3 is 17 amino acids. The chain's CDR3 is CASSSVRTGTMNTEAFF. For the CDR3, the DNA is TGCGCCAGCAGCTCGGTTCGGACAGGGACAATGAACACTGAAGCTTTCTTT.

The CDR3 coding sequence is TGTGCCAGCAGCATTAGCGGGGGGGTCACAGATACGCAGTATTTT. This gives the protein CASSISGGVTDTQYF. This chain connects TRBV7-9 to TRBJ2-3; TRBD2 matches 11 bases. J lost 2 bases, V lost 5 bases, and 3 bases had no gene match. The CDR3 covers 15 residues. The germline V gene has CDR1 SEHNR and CDR2 FQNEAQ (reference sequence).

This clone was detected only a few times. The chain has TRBV7-8 and TRBJ2-7, with a weak D call TRBD1 (5 bases). The CDR3 totals 15 residues. The V gene's germline CDR1 is SGHVS and CDR2 FQNEAQ. V lost 5 bases and J lost 0, with 14 bases in between. CDR3 DNA sequence: TGTGCCAGCAGCAGCGAGACAGCTACCTCCTACGAGCAGTACTTC. It encodes CASSSETATSYEQYF.

The CDR3 loop is CASGADSYNEQFF. CDR3 sequence (DNA): TGTGCCAGCGGAGCGGACTCCTACAATGAGCAGTTCTTC. The chain links TRBV19 to TRBJ2-1, with D perhaps TRBD2 (5 bases). V lost 9 bases to trimming and J lost 0 bases, with 9 bases between them. The germline CDR1 and CDR2 sequences are LNHDA and SQIVND (reference sequence). This CDR3 is 13 amino acids long.

The J gene is TRBJ2-3, the V gene TRBV4-3, with 10 positions matching TRBD2. In germline, CDR1 is LGHNA, CDR2 YSLEER. The CDR3 loop spans 15 amino acids. With 4 bases clipped from V and 2 bases from J, the junction kept 3 bases outside the gene matches. The CDR3: CASSRTSGDTDTQYF. The CDR3 DNA is TGCGCCAGCAGCCGAACTAGCGGGGACACAGATACGCAGTATTTT.

The V and J genes are TRBV13 and TRBJ1-2, with a weak D call TRBD1 (5 bases). This CDR3 is built from 16 residues. CDR1 PRHDT and CDR2 FYEKMQ come from the germline V gene (reference sequence). Trimming stripped 2 bases from V and 4 bases from J, with 17 bases between. The CDR3 loop reads CASSLRLDIASYGYTF. The CDR3, as DNA: TGTGCCAGCAGCTTAAGATTGGACATCGCATCCTATGGCTACACCTTC.

The rearrangement uses TRBV4-1 and TRBJ2-3, with unresolved D. The CDR3 sequence is 16 residues long. The V end lost 1 base, the J end lost 0 bases, and 11 bases lay between the germline ends. Germline V gene sequence: CDR1 MGHRA, CDR2 YSYEKL. The CDR3 nucleotides read TGCGCCAGCAGCCAAGGTGCAACTACTAGCACAGATACGCAGTATTTT. Its protein is CASSQGATTSTDTQYF.

CDR3 nucleotides: TGTGCCAGCAGCTTAGGACAGGGGAACACTGAAGCTTTCTTT. It yields the protein CASSLGQGNTEAFF. The V and J genes are TRBV11-3 and TRBJ1-1; 7 bases are a match to TRBD1. This CDR3 has 14 amino acids. V was pared by 1 base and J by 1 base, with 0 bases of the junction left unmatched. Germline CDR1 SGHNT, CDR2 YENEEA.

This clone has only a few counts. This same CDR3 is encoded by further DNA sequences in the sample. The chain carries TRBV19 and TRBJ1-1; TRBD1 might be the D (5 bases). Trimming removed 4 bases from V and 1 base from J, with 7 bases in between. This CDR3 region has 13 residues. CDR1 is LNHDA, CDR2 SQIVND, per germline (reference sequence). The CDR3 DNA sequence: TGTGCCAGTAGTAGTACAGGGAACACTGAAGCTTTCTTT. This gives the protein CASSSTGNTEAFF.

This clone was seen only a few times. CDR3 loop: CASSLFDRGNDEQYF. The CDR3 DNA sequence: TGCGCCAGCAGCCTATTCGACAGGGGTAACGACGAGCAGTACTTC. The V gene is TRBV4-1, the J gene TRBJ2-7, with 8 bases aligning to TRBD1. J lost 5 bases, V lost 4 bases, and 10 bases had no gene match. The CDR3 spans 15 residues. CDR1 is MGHRA and CDR2 is YSYEKL in the germline V gene.